The 10 T cell receptor beta chains below were found in one sample sequenced in a study of cytomegalovirus exposure and HLA in healthy donors. The PCR used 60 Vbeta and 13 Jbeta primers. TCRdb keeps only in-frame clones here, not all; method: immunoSEQ multiplex PCR. The sample yields approximately 270,000 clones, 80% seen once. Sequencing was carried out using PBMCs. These receptors originate from a girl aged 2-10 years in good health and CMV-seronegative.

The rearrangement links TRBV7-3 to TRBJ1-1, with D uncertain. This CDR3 region has 16 residues. The V end lost 0 bases, the J end lost 2 bases, and 13 bases lay between the germline ends. Germline CDR1 is SGHTA and CDR2 is FQGTGA. CDR3 region: CASSLTRAPKNTEAFF. Written as DNA, the CDR3 is TGTGCCAGCAGCTTAACGCGGGCACCGAAAAACACTGAAGCTTTCTTT.

The J gene is TRBJ2-1, the V gene TRBV29-1; 7 bases are a match to TRBD2. V lost 2 bases to trimming and J lost 14 bases; unmatched junction nucleotides: 6. CDR3 size: 11 residues. Germline lookup yields CDR1 SQVTM and CDR2 ANQGSEA. CDR3 DNA sequence: TGCAGCGTTGAAATTTGGGGGGGAGAGTTCTTC. Encoded protein: CSVEIWGGEFF.

V and J are TRBV7-3 and TRBJ2-1; D is uncertain. Trimming shortened V by 4 bases and J by 4 bases, and 8 bases separated the two germline ends. Per the germline V gene, CDR1 is SGHTA and CDR2 is FQGTGA. CDR3 size: 13 residues. The CDR3 reads CASSSSSYNEQFF. DNA of the CDR3: TGTGCCAGCAGCTCGTCTTCTTACAATGAGCAGTTCTTC.

The chain carries TRBV4-1 and TRBJ2-7; 9 bases match TRBD1. The trim removed 2 bases at V and 2 bases at J, leaving 4 bases unmatched. Germline-derived CDR1 and CDR2 are MGHRA and YSYEKL. The CDR3 has 15 amino acids. The CDR3 region is CASSQPGQGTYEQYF. The DNA for the CDR3 is TGCGCCAGCAGCCAACCGGGACAGGGAACCTACGAGCAGTACTTC.

The chain carries TRBV10-2 and TRBJ2-1; 8 bases are a match to TRBD2. V was clipped by 6 bases and J by 2 bases; unmatched bases: 6. The CDR3 runs 15 residues. Looked up from germline, CDR1 is WSHSY and CDR2 is SAAADI. CDR3 residues: CASSFGGEAYNEQFF. CDR3 nucleotide sequence: TGCGCCAGCAGCTTCGGGGGGGAGGCCTACAATGAGCAGTTCTTC.

This clone was counted once. The gene calls are TRBV7-9 and TRBJ2-5; D call uncertain. The CDR3 is 14 residues long. V lost 1 base and J lost 4, with 10 bases in between. Germline V lookup: CDR1 SEHNR, CDR2 FQNEAQ (reference sequence). Here the CDR3 reads CASSLVGSRETQYF. In DNA form, the CDR3 reads TGTGCCAGCAGCTTAGTGGGCAGCAGAGAGACCCAGTACTTC.

This chain joins TRBV5-6 and TRBJ2-5; weak D call: TRBD1 (5 bases). Matching the DNA end better, TRBJ2-7 makes the J call doubtful. The CDR3 contains 14 residues. Germline-derived CDR1 and CDR2 are SGHDT and YYEEEE. The DNA of the CDR3 is TGTGCCAGCAGCTTGTATGGACACAACTACGAGCAGTACTTC. Translated: CASSLYGHNYEQYF.

This chain joins TRBV2 and TRBJ2-7, with D tentatively TRBD1 (6 bases). Germline CDR1 and CDR2: SNHLY and FYNNEI. The CDR3 has 13 residues. V lost 6 bases and J 3 bases, leaving 12 bases between the germline ends. CDR3 DNA sequence: TGTGCCAGCAGACCTACAGGGTTCTACGAGCAGTACTTC. This gives the protein CASRPTGFYEQYF. The full variable domain, with the rest looked up from reference TRBV2 and TRBJ2-7, is EPEVTQTPSHQVTQMGQEVILRCVPISNHLYFYWYRQILGQKVEFLVSFYNNEISEKSEIFDDQFSVERPDGSNFTLKIRSTKLEDSAMYFCASRPTGFYEQYFGPGTRLTVT.

The chain couples TRBV11-2 to TRBJ1-1; no reliable D call. V lost 3 bases, J lost 1 base, and 6 bases lay in between. The CDR3 sequence is 13 residues long. The germline gives CDR1 SGHAT, CDR2 FQNNGV. CDR3: CASSFRRNTEAFF. As DNA, the CDR3 is TGTGCCAGCAGCTTCCGTAGGAACACTGAAGCTTTCTTT. The whole variable domain, remainder taken from reference TRBV11-2 and TRBJ1-1, is EAGVAQSPRYKIIEKRQSVAFWCNPISGHATLYWYQQILGQGPKLLIQFQNNGVVDDSQLPKDRFSAERLKGVDSTLKIQPAKLEDSAVYLCASSFRRNTEAFFGQGTRLTVV.

The rearrangement links TRBV10-3 to TRBJ2-5, with 12 bases fitting TRBD2. The closer fit of TRBJ2-7 to the DNA end suggests the J call may be wrong. The CDR3 sequence is 16 residues long. CDR1 is ENHRY, CDR2 SYGVKD, per germline. For the CDR3, the DNA is TGTGCCATCAGTGTGGGAGGACTAGCGGGGCTGTACGAGCAGTACTTC. Translating gives CAISVGGLAGLYEQYF.